Presented here are 10 T cell receptor beta chains from one specimen sequenced in a study of STAT3 mutations in large granular lymphocyte leukemia. Study-level findings and limits: Every T-LGLL patient had at least one immunodominant TCRbeta clonotype.

Profiling relied on immunoSEQ multiplex PCR, and the TCRdb table lists in-frame clones only, not all of them. The table includes approximately 8,000 clones, 91% detected once. These receptors are not linked to any known antigen. Sequenced sample: peripheral blood mononuclear cells. The receptors derive from a man over 45 with T-cell large granular lymphocyte leukemia. Some clones in this sample may be carry-over from other donors' samples.

The chain combines TRBV5-6 with TRBJ1-2; a weak D match, TRBD1 (5 bases). The CDR3 is 15 amino acids. Germline values: CDR1 SGHDT, CDR2 YYEEEE. Trimming shortened V by 1 base and J by 4 bases, and 14 bases separated the two germline ends. CDR3 coding DNA: TGTGCCAGCAGCTTGCCCGGGGCACCGGGCTATGGCTACACCTTC. Its protein product is CASSLPGAPGYGYTF.

The rearrangement uses TRBV7-2 and TRBJ2-5; D is unclear. Germline V CDR1 and CDR2: SGHTA, FQGNSA. The CDR3 is made up of 11 amino acids. Trimming shortened V by 8 bases and J by 5 bases, and 9 bases separated the two germline ends. CDR3 DNA: TGTGCCAGCGCTAATTATGAGACCCAGTACTTC. Its translation: CASANYETQYF.

The chain couples TRBV6-4 to TRBJ2-3, with a weak D call TRBD2 (7 bases). Germline CDR1 is MRHNA and CDR2 is SNTAGT. This CDR3 has 15 amino acids. The V end lost 2 bases, the J end lost 0 bases, and 9 bases lay between the germline ends. The CDR3 is CASSDGGASTDTQYF. Here the CDR3 DNA reads TGTGCCAGCAGTGACGGGGGGGCTAGCACAGATACGCAGTATTTT.

This chain uses TRBV2 with TRBJ2-2, with 8 bases lining up with TRBD1. The V gene end was trimmed by 6 bases and the J gene end by 2 bases; junction bases not matched to a gene: 5. Germline CDR1 reads SNHLY; CDR2 reads FYNNEI. The CDR3 extends over 15 amino acids. The CDR3 sequence is CASRAGQGNTGELFF. CDR3 DNA: TGTGCCAGCAGGGCAGGACAGGGAAACACCGGGGAGCTGTTTTTT.

The chain carries TRBV7-9 and TRBJ2-7; D is undetermined. Trimming took off 1 base at V and 5 bases at J, with 6 bases between the two ends. The germline gives CDR1 SEHNR, CDR2 FQNEAQ (reference sequence). The CDR3 consists of 12 residues. CDR3 protein: CASSLDYHEQYF. Here the CDR3 DNA reads TGTGCCAGCAGCTTAGATTACCACGAGCAGTACTTC.

A single count supports this clone. The chain recombines TRBV6-5 with TRBJ1-4; D is ambiguous. This CDR3 contains 12 residues. In germline, CDR1 is MNHEY, CDR2 SVGAGI. The V end lost 6 bases, the J end lost 14 bases, and 16 bases lay between the germline ends. For the CDR3, the DNA is TGTGCCAGCAGGCCTGCATCTGGGCTTCTGTTTTTT. Protein sequence: CASRPASGLLFF.

This clone was found once. The V and J genes are TRBV29-1 and TRBJ1-2, with D perhaps TRBD1 (6 bases). Per germline, CDR1 SQVTM and CDR2 ANQGSEA. V lost 5 bases, J lost 0 bases, and 13 bases lay in between. The CDR3 covers 14 residues. CDR3 residues: CSVSRGGANYGYTF. The DNA for the CDR3 is TGCAGCGTTTCAAGGGGGGGAGCTAACTATGGCTACACCTTC.

The chain is built from TRBV7-9 and TRBJ1-3; no reliable D call. The CDR3 spans 14 residues. The V gene lost 2 bases and the J gene lost 4 bases, with 9 bases spanning the gap. Germline V gene lookup returns CDR1 SEHNR and CDR2 FQNEAQ (reference sequence). The CDR3 sequence: CASSLRSEGNTIYF. In DNA, the CDR3 is TGTGCCAGCAGCTTAAGGTCCGAGGGAAACACCATATATTTT.

This rearrangement joins TRBV19 to TRBJ2-3, with 10 nucleotides matching TRBD2. Germline values: CDR1 LNHDA, CDR2 SQIVND (reference sequence). The CDR3 covers 15 residues. Losses at the gene ends were 3 bases for V and 6 bases for J; bases not matched to a gene: 6. For the CDR3, the DNA is TGTGCCAGTAGTATTCGACTAGCGGGTGGCGATACGCAGTATTTT. This translates into CASSIRLAGGDTQYF.

The chain combines TRBV4-3 with TRBJ2-7; TRBD1 matches 7 bases. Trimming at V came to 0 bases and at J to 1 base, leaving 9 bases not matched to a gene. This CDR3 contains 17 residues. The V gene's germline CDR1 is LGHNA and CDR2 YSLEER. CDR3 nucleotide sequence: TGCGCCAGCAGCCAAGATATAGGGGGCCTACGGTCCTACGAGCAGTACTTC. Its translation: CASSQDIGGLRSYEQYF.